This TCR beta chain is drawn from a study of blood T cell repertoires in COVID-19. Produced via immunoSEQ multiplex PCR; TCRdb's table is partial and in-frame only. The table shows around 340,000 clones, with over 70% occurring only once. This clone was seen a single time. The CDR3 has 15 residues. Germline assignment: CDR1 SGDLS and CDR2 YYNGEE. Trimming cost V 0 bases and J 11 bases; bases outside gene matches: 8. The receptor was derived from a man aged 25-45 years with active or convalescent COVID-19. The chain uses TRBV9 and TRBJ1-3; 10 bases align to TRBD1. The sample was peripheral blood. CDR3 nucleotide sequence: TGTGCCAGCAGCGTAGGGGACAGGGGTGGATTTCCCATATATTTT. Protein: CASSVGDRGGFPIYF.